This T cell receptor beta chain was recovered during a study of blood T cell repertoires in COVID-19. Study-wide context: The cDNA or gDNA used as material had been derived from T cells, B-cell-depleted T cells, or PBMCs.

In the source study's methods: For nucleated cells, counts were estimated from reference gene primer amplification. Sequencing used immunoSEQ multiplex PCR; TCRdb keeps in-frame clones, though not all of them. The V and J calls and clone size were taken over from that table, and D and trimming were inferred from the DNA. The sample has fewer than 300,000 clones; approximately 85% are singletons. The CDR3 consists of 16 residues. Per germline, CDR1 LNHDA and CDR2 SQIVND (reference sequence). The V gene lost 6 bases and the J gene lost 7 bases, with 21 bases spanning the gap. This receptor was identified in a woman in her 30s with acute or convalescent COVID-19. The gene calls are TRBV19 and TRBJ1-4, with D possibly being TRBD1 (6 bases). The sample consisted of peripheral blood. DNA for the CDR3: TGTGCCAGTAGCAAAAGCACAGGGTTAGGCCCTGAAAAACTGTTTTTT. Translating gives CASSKSTGLGPEKLFF. Using reference TRBV19 and TRBJ1-4 for the parts outside the CDR3, the full variable domain is DGGITQSPKYLFRKEGQNVTLSCEQNLNHDAMYWYRQDPGQGLRLIYYSQIVNDFQKGDIAEGYSVSREKKESFPLTVTSAQKNPTAFYLCASSKSTGLGPEKLFFGSGTQLSVL.